This is a list of T cell receptor beta chains from one sample in a study of memory CD4+ T cells and cytomegalovirus serostatus. Repertoires were generated with immunoSEQ multiplex PCR, while TCRdb's copy carries only in-frame clones and drops some. This table has about 56,000 clones, around 76% appearing once. Sequenced sample: memory CD4+ T cells from blood. The receptors here all came from an adult in good health and CMV-seronegative. Each CDR3 is given with its conserved first and last residue.

j_gene	v_gene	CDR3aa
TRBJ1-1	TRBV29-1	CSALTGVRAFF
TRBJ2-3	TRBV15	CATRLAGGGTQYF
TRBJ1-5	TRBV5-6	CASSRRGASNQPQHF
TRBJ2-4	TRBV10-2	CASSGTRDIQYF
TRBJ2-2	TRBV6-1	CASRDRGRGGELFF
TRBJ2-1	TRBV5-1	CASNSGGAYNEQFF
TRBJ1-1	TRBV27	CASSLLLGQEAFF
TRBJ2-7	TRBV7-9	CALTTSGGFGEQYF
TRBJ2-5	TRBV10-3	CAISESPGLRYF
TRBJ1-5	TRBV15	CATSRGRARNQPQHF
TRBJ1-2	TRBV9	CASSRDIYGYTF
TRBJ2-5	TRBV6-5	CASSIGPPETQYF
TRBJ2-7	TRBV19	CASSITGGGLYEQYF
TRBJ2-5	TRBV7-6	CASSPPGLQETQYF
TRBJ1-1	TRBV11-2	CASSPRQGLNTEAFF
TRBJ1-1	TRBV28	CASTTGRVVEAFF
TRBJ2-6	TRBV18	CASSPELSLSGANVLTF
TRBJ2-7	TRBV5-1	CASSWGPTSGGAYEQYF
TRBJ2-2	TRBV19	CASSTGQEAGELFF
TRBJ2-7	TRBV11-3	CASSSGQGTYEQYF
TRBJ2-7	TRBV19	CASSQGLTGGEQYF
TRBJ2-3	TRBV5-8	CASSFHRGADTQYF
TRBJ1-3	TRBV28	CASTTGNTGNTIYF
TRBJ2-3	TRBV5-1	CASSHGTSGGPKDTQYF
TRBJ2-7	TRBV15	CATSRDLSGTGLNDRYEQYF
TRBJ1-1	TRBV19	CASSVTDLNTEAFF
TRBJ1-1	TRBV9	CASSAPEGAEAFF
TRBJ1-1	TRBV10-3	CANSRDRGGNTEAFF
TRBJ2-2	TRBV7-3	CASSLVPTGELFF
TRBJ2-7	TRBV18	CASSPVQGTGEQYF
TRBJ1-5	TRBV28	CASSSRVRAGQPQHF
TRBJ1-1	TRBV30	CAWSGMNTEAFF
TRBJ1-5	TRBV7-2	CASSPQTGVNQPQHF
TRBJ1-5	TRBV19	CASSIEGENQPQHF
TRBJ2-5	TRBV5-4	CASSPHKGGEETQYF
TRBJ2-3	TRBV5-1	CASSLAAHPDTQYF
TRBJ2-3	TRBV9	CASSVGTSGGTDTQYF
TRBJ1-1	TRBV10-3	CAIRRGWETEAFF
TRBJ2-5	TRBV5-4	CASSLVSGGGEEQYF
TRBJ1-1	TRBV2	CASSRTLGTEAFF
TRBJ1-3	TRBV19	CASNGAGNTIYF
TRBJ2-2	TRBV2	CASSWADRVWGMNTGELFF
TRBJ2-1	TRBV5-4	CASSPPLAGGINEQFF
TRBJ1-6	TRBV5-5	CASSSTGRTSYNSPLHF
TRBJ2-6	TRBV5-4	CASSSAGGANVLTF
TRBJ1-2	TRBV18	CASSGGQGLDGYTF
TRBJ1-4	TRBV2	CASRETVTNEKLFF
TRBJ1-4	TRBV28	CASRSGVLYEKLFF
TRBJ2-7	TRBV11-2	CASSLDRVHEQYF